This T cell receptor (beta chain) came from a study of T cell responses to AZD1222 COVID-19 vaccine. General study results and limits: Distributed over spike, vaccine-associated CD4 TCRs predominated at 160-218 and 743-854. Seropositive at baseline were only five or six AZD1222 recipients. Nearly half of spike-specific TCRs reportedly go after variant regions that carry no mutations.

About this clone: The target antigen is unknown.

The table came from immunoSEQ multiplex PCR; TCRdb's copy has only in-frame clones and leaves some out. In the table there are 100,000 to 150,000 clones, approximately 90% of which are singletons. The CDR3 extends over 18 amino acids. Germline V gene data show CDR1 as LGHNA and CDR2 as YNFKEQ. Trimming removed 1 base from V and 1 base from J; junction bases left unmatched: 8. The chain couples TRBV4-2 to TRBJ2-3, with 10 bases that match TRBD2. This TCR derives from an adult in good health. Material: peripheral blood, obtained on day 0 of AZD1222 vaccination. CDR3 region: CASSQGFSGGPGTDTQYF. The DNA of the CDR3 is TGTGCCAGCAGCCAAGGATTTAGCGGGGGGCCAGGCACAGATACGCAGTATTTT.